One sample yielded the 18 T cell receptor beta chains listed below, sequenced in a study of human T cells and chemical hapten exposure. TCRdb recomputed calls from the RACE reads with MiXCR, one row per CDR3 protein. The sample includes 62,000 or so distinct CDR3 sequences, approximately 11% of them seen just once. Time point here: pre-sensitization, week 0. Treatment of the sample: therapeutic diphenylcyclopropenone sensitization with weekly scalp DPC. The material was whole blood, obtained in connection with sensitization to the hapten diphenylcyclopropenone (DPC). The receptors were sampled from a woman between 50 and 59 years old with alopecia areata. Some clones in this sample may be carry-over from other donors' samples.

This clonotype showed up many times. This rearrangement joins TRBV9 to TRBJ2-7, with 8 bases matching TRBD1. Looked up from germline, CDR1 is SGDLS and CDR2 is YYNGEE. The V gene end was trimmed by 0 bases and the J gene end by 0 bases; junction bases not matched to a gene: 5. The CDR3 is 16 amino acids. The CDR3 bases are TGTGCCAGCAGCGTAGCTCAGGGGGCTAACTCCTACGAGCAGTACTTC. It codes for CASSVAQGANSYEQYF.

This clonotype was found a few times. The J gene is TRBJ2-1, the V gene TRBV29-1; D is undetermined. Trimming took off 2 bases at V and 4 bases at J, with 3 bases between the two ends. CDR3 size: 11 residues. The V gene's germline CDR1 is SQVTM and CDR2 ANQGSEA. The CDR3 DNA is TGCAGCGTTGAAAAATACAATGAGCAGTTCTTC. Encoded protein: CSVEKYNEQFF.

This clonotype was counted many times. For the CDR3, the DNA is TGTGCCAGCAGTTTATCAGGGGGCGGTGAAAAACTGTTTTTT. It codes for CASSLSGGGEKLFF. The chain is built from TRBV12-3 or TRBV12-4 and TRBJ1-4; 8 nucleotides align to TRBD1. CDR3 length: 14 amino acids. V shed 2 bases and J 7 bases; nucleotides not matched to a gene: 3.

Points on this clonotype: Being one base from a much bigger clone, this may be a read error. Here the CDR3 DNA reads TGTGCCAGCAGGAAGGGGGCCGGTAACACTGAAACTTTCTTT. It translates to CASRKGAGNTETFF. The J gene is TRBJ1-1, the V gene TRBV9; 7 bases are shared with TRBD1. This CDR3 is 14 amino acids long. Germline loops: CDR1 SGDLS, CDR2 YYNGEE.

This clonotype has a count of ten or more. This sequence joins TRBV19 and TRBJ1-5; 7 bases match TRBD1. V lost 9 bases and J lost 1; bases outside the gene matches: 6. Germline lookup yields CDR1 LNHDA and CDR2 SQIVND (reference sequence). CDR3 size: 14 residues. CDR3 nucleotides: TGTGCCAGCCTTAAGGGACAGAGCAATCAGCCCCAGCATTTT. It yields the protein CASLKGQSNQPQHF.

This chain connects TRBV18 to TRBJ1-6, with D tentatively TRBD1 (5 bases). With 5 bases removed from V and 3 bases from J, the gap between germline ends came to 11 bases. Germline-derived CDR1 and CDR2 are KGHSH and LQKENI. The CDR3 is 15 amino acids. DNA of the CDR3: TGTGCCAGCTCATCCCGGGACGGCTATAATTCACCCCTCCACTTT. It yields the protein CASSSRDGYNSPLHF.

This clonotype was recorded at least ten times. The chain combines TRBV7-6 with TRBJ2-5; D call uncertain. CDR1 is SGHVS, CDR2 FNYEAQ, per germline. Trimming took off 10 bases at V and 4 bases at J, with 19 bases between the two ends. The CDR3 covers 14 residues. The CDR3 DNA reads as TGTGCCACCGCTTATGGATCGGTTAGAGAGACCCAGTACTTC. Translating gives CATAYGSVRETQYF.

This clonotype was seen many times. The chain couples TRBV21-1 to TRBJ1-5; the D call in the table, TRBD1, was not verified against the DNA. TRBV21-1 is labeled a pseudogene. CDR3 length: 14 amino acids. CDR3 in amino acids: CASNGDAGNQPQHF. The DNA of the CDR3 is TGTGCCAGTAACGGGGACGCGGGCAATCAGCCCCAGCATTTT.

This clonotype came up many times. The chain combines TRBV14 with TRBJ1-1, with D unresolved. Per the germline V gene, CDR1 is SGHDN and CDR2 is FVKESK. V was cut by 6 bases and J by 0 bases, with 5 bases left in between. CDR3 length equals 12 residues. The CDR3 sequence: CASRKMNTEAFF. CDR3 nucleotide sequence: TGTGCCAGCAGGAAAATGAACACTGAAGCTTTCTTT.

The rearrangement joins TRBV7-9 to TRBJ1-1; 9 positions agree with TRBD1. CDR1 SEHNR and CDR2 FQNEAQ come from the germline V gene (reference sequence). V shed 4 bases, J shed 8 bases, and the junction held 11 bases outside the gene matches. The CDR3 length is 15 residues. Here the CDR3 reads CASSSYRTGVEEAFF. The CDR3 nucleotides read TGTGCCAGCAGCTCCTATCGGACAGGGGTGGAGGAAGCTTTCTTT.

By sample share, this clonotype is medium-sized. V gene TRBV18 combines with J gene TRBJ1-5, with a weak D call TRBD1 (6 bases). The V and J ends lost 3 bases and 3 bases respectively, with 9 bases between them. CDR1 and CDR2 (germline): KGHSH, LQKENI. The CDR3 loop spans 14 amino acids. The CDR3 spells CASSPTGNNQPQHF. The CDR3 region has the DNA TGTGCCAGCTCACCGACAGGTAACAATCAGCCCCAGCATTTT. The complete variable domain, with remaining parts taken from reference TRBV18 and TRBJ1-5, reads NAGVMQNPRHLVRRRGQEARLRCSPMKGHSHVYWYRQLPEEGLKFMVYLQKENIIDESGMPKERFSAEFPKEGPSILRIQQVVRGDSAAYFCASSPTGNNQPQHFGDGTRLSIL.

This clonotype was detected a few times. The gene calls are TRBV4-3 and TRBJ2-1; 7 positions agree with TRBD2. J lost 6 bases, V lost 1 base, and 3 bases had no gene match. Per germline, CDR1 LGHNA and CDR2 YSLEER. This CDR3 contains 14 residues. The CDR3 reads CASSQGGRGNEQFF. Written as DNA, the CDR3 is TGCGCCAGCAGCCAAGGGGGGAGGGGCAATGAGCAGTTCTTC.

The sample holds many counts of this clonotype. The gene calls are TRBV15 and TRBJ2-5; TRBD1 matches at 7 bases. Germline loops: CDR1 LNHNV, CDR2 YYDKDF (reference sequence). V shed 1 base and J 4 bases; nucleotides not matched to a gene: 3. The CDR3 runs to 14 residues. The CDR3 DNA is TGTGCCACCAGCAGAGTGGCAGGGGGAGAGACCCAGTACTTC. Translation: CATSRVAGGETQYF.

This clonotype was recorded a few times. This sequence joins TRBV4-1 and TRBJ1-1, with 7 bases fitting TRBD1. The trim removed 3 bases at V and 1 base at J, leaving 5 bases unmatched. The CDR3 is made up of 15 amino acids. Germline-derived CDR1 and CDR2 are MGHRA and YSYEKL. The CDR3 DNA follows: TGCGCCAGCAGCCAGACCGGGACAGCGAACACTGAAGCTTTCTTT. Translated: CASSQTGTANTEAFF.

This clonotype was detected only a few times. This chain joins TRBV28 and TRBJ1-5; D possibly corresponds to TRBD1 (6 bases). CDR1 and CDR2 from the germline V gene are MDHEN and SYDVKM. Trimming cost V 5 bases and J 5 bases, with 16 bases left between them. The CDR3 extends over 15 amino acids. Here the CDR3 reads CASSRGARDHQPQHF. CDR3 nucleotides: TGTGCCAGCAGTAGGGGGGCCAGGGATCATCAGCCCCAGCATTTT.

The chain couples TRBV5-1 to TRBJ2-1, with 9 bases that match TRBD1. The CDR3 has 15 residues. Trimming removed 2 bases from V and 5 bases from J; junction bases left unmatched: 5. Germline CDR1 is SGHRS and CDR2 is YFSETQ. CDR3 DNA sequence: TGCGCCAGCAGCTTACAGGGGGCGCACGACAATGAGCAGTTCTTC. It translates to CASSLQGAHDNEQFF.

This clonotype was seen ten or more times. The rearrangement joins TRBV30 to TRBJ1-2, with 9 bases lining up with TRBD1. Germline V gene lookup returns CDR1 GTSNPN and CDR2 SVGIG (reference sequence). Losses at the gene ends were 0 bases for V and 5 bases for J; bases not matched to a gene: 13. The CDR3 totals 17 residues. CDR3 loop: CAWSVPGGQGTNYGYTF. The CDR3 DNA follows: TGTGCCTGGAGTGTACCCGGAGGACAGGGGACGAATTATGGCTACACCTTC.

This clonotype was seen a few times. This chain connects TRBV7-2 to TRBJ2-5; D gene ambiguous. The germline gives CDR1 SGHTA, CDR2 FQGNSA. Trimming pared 7 bases from V and 1 base from J, leaving 13 bases between. CDR3 length: 14 residues. The CDR3 DNA reads TGTGCCAGCACCAACCTAGGAGTCCAAGAGACCCAGTACTTC. Amino acids: CASTNLGVQETQYF.